The 17 T cell receptor beta chains reported below all come from one sample, sequenced in a study of regulatory T cells in long-lasting Graves disease. Time point indicated: newly diagnosed GD, antithyroid drugs for less than 3 months. Making the TCR library involved RNA that had been extracted from PBMCs. HTBI primers from iRepertoire and Arm-PCR of CDR3 regions yielded the TCR beta libraries. TCRdb re-derived calls from the multiplex PCR reads in MiXCR, one entry per CDR3 protein. Among around 500,000 distinct CDR3 sequences, 16% were seen once, and the ten largest hold more than 20%. These data are also associated with another study on T cells in Graves' hyperthyroidism and ophthalmopathy.

The sample was peripheral blood mononuclear cells (PBMCs), taken at new diagnosis, from a patient treated with antithyroid drugs. These receptors originate from a woman aged 40 to 65 with Graves disease.

The CDR3 reads CASSVGGTSNEQFF. Here the CDR3 DNA reads TGTGCCAGCAGCGTGGGGGGGACTAGCAATGAGCAGTTCTTC. The rearrangement uses TRBV9 and TRBJ2-1; 8 nucleotides match TRBD2. The trim removed 2 bases at V and 6 bases at J, leaving 4 bases unmatched. The CDR3 totals 14 residues. The germline CDR1 and CDR2 sequences are SGDLS and YYNGEE.

This clonotype was observed a handful of times. The chain carries TRBV18 and TRBJ1-5; D unresolved. The CDR3 is made up of 14 amino acids. Per germline, CDR1 KGHSH and CDR2 LQKENI. Trimming took 3 bases from V and 0 from J, leaving 6 bases between them. CDR3 residues: CASSPVHSNQPQHF. The CDR3 region has the DNA TGTGCCAGCTCACCGGTCCATAGCAATCAGCCCCAGCATTTT.

This clonotype was counted ten times or more. V gene TRBV18 combines with J gene TRBJ2-2; either TRBD1 or TRBD2 may fit D (5 bases each). CDR1 and CDR2 (germline): KGHSH, LQKENI. V was trimmed by 1 base and J by 5 bases, leaving 11 bases between them. The CDR3 covers 15 residues. The CDR3 sequence: CASSPRDRLTGELFF. The CDR3 bases are TGTGCCAGCTCACCACGGGACCGTCTAACCGGGGAGCTGTTTTTT.

V usage is TRBV12-5 and J usage is TRBJ1-2, with a weak D call TRBD1 (6 bases). Between the trimmed V and J ends, which lost 1 base and 5 bases, there was a span of 14 bases. The CDR3 is 15 amino acids. Looked up from germline, CDR1 is LGHNT and CDR2 is FRNRAP. The CDR3 spells CASGLGNGTQYGYTF. The CDR3 bases are TGTGCTAGTGGTTTGGGGAACGGGACACAGTATGGCTACACCTTC.

This clonotype was picked up a small number of times. The chain couples TRBV4-1 to TRBJ1-2; D gene ambiguous. Germline lookup yields CDR1 MGHRA and CDR2 YSYEKL. The CDR3 runs 15 residues. Trimming took off 0 bases at V and 4 bases at J, with 12 bases between the two ends. Here the CDR3 reads CASSQDQNWGYGYTF. The CDR3 region has the DNA TGCGCCAGCAGCCAAGACCAAAACTGGGGCTATGGCTACACCTTC.

This clonotype has a count of ten or more. The rearrangement links TRBV6-2 or TRBV6-3 to TRBJ2-3; 8 bases match TRBD2. Trimming took 0 bases from V and 3 from J; bases not matched to a gene: 11. The germline CDR1 and CDR2 sequences are MNHEY and SVGEGT. The CDR3 length is 18 residues. The CDR3 bases are TGTGCCAGCAGTTACTCGGGAGCTAGCGGGTTGTGGACAGATACGCAGTATTTT. Protein product: CASSYSGASGLWTDTQYF.

The gene calls are TRBV4-2 and TRBJ1-1, with a weak D call TRBD1 (5 bases). This CDR3 contains 16 residues. V was shortened by 0 bases and J by 1 base, with 12 bases between the two germline ends. Germline CDR1 LGHNA, CDR2 YNFKEQ. CDR3: CASSQDGAVPNTEAFF. Here the CDR3 DNA reads TGTGCCAGCAGCCAAGATGGGGCCGTACCGAACACTGAAGCTTTCTTT.

The sample holds many counts of this clonotype. The chain combines TRBV6-1 with TRBJ1-3; possible D gene TRBD1, 5 bases. This CDR3 comprises 14 residues. Trimming cost V 5 bases and J 2 bases, with 10 bases left between them. The V gene's germline CDR1 is MNHNS and CDR2 SASEGT. The CDR3 DNA follows: TGTGCCAGCAGTCGGACATTCGCTGGAAACACCATATATTTT. Amino acids: CASSRTFAGNTIYF.

This clonotype was seen at least ten times. This chain links TRBV12-3 or TRBV12-4 with TRBJ2-7; D is perhaps TRBD2 (6 bases). V was pared by 3 bases and J by 7 bases, with 10 bases between. This CDR3 region has 12 residues. The CDR3 spells CASSLSGGEQYF. Here the CDR3 DNA reads TGTGCCAGCAGTTTGAGTGGAGGGGAGCAGTACTTC.

This clonotype turned up a few times. The rearrangement links TRBV6-2 or TRBV6-3 to TRBJ2-7; 8 nucleotides align to TRBD2. This CDR3 is 13 amino acids long. Germline loops: CDR1 MNHEY, CDR2 SVGEGT. The V segment lost 1 base and the J segment 7 bases; nucleotides outside the gene matches: 3. The CDR3 DNA sequence: TGTGCCAGCAGTTACTTCATAGCGGGGGAGCAGTACTTC. Translated: CASSYFIAGEQYF.

This clonotype was picked up a small number of times. The J gene is TRBJ2-5, the V gene TRBV15; TRBD2 is a possible D gene (6 bases). Germline loops: CDR1 LNHNV, CDR2 YYDKDF (reference sequence). The germline V and J ends were trimmed by 4 bases and 0 bases, with 12 bases remaining between them. This CDR3 region has 15 residues. The CDR3 sequence is CATSTGADHQETQYF. The DNA of the CDR3 is TGTGCCACCAGCACGGGAGCGGACCACCAAGAGACCCAGTACTTC.

The table lists this clonotype with many counts. The rearrangement links TRBV5-1 to TRBJ2-2; D possibly corresponds to TRBD1 (5 bases). The germline V gene has CDR1 SGHRS and CDR2 YFSETQ. The V end lost 7 bases, the J end lost 3 bases, and 10 bases lay between the germline ends. The CDR3 is 13 residues long. The CDR3 is CASSRGDTGELFF. CDR3 nucleotides: TGCGCCAGCTCTAGGGGCGACACCGGGGAGCTGTTTTTT. Drawing the rest from reference TRBV5-1 and TRBJ2-2, the complete variable domain is KAGVTQTPRYLIKTRGQQVTLSCSPISGHRSVSWYQQTPGQGLQFLFEYFSETQRNKGNFPGRFSGRQFSNSRSEMNVSTLELGDSALYLCASSRGDTGELFFGEGSRLTVL.

V and J are TRBV20-1 and TRBJ2-7, with D unresolved. Germline values: CDR1 DFQATT, CDR2 SNEGSKA (reference sequence). V gave up 0 bases and J gave up 6 bases, with 9 bases separating them. The CDR3 contains 12 residues. DNA of the CDR3: TGCAGTGCTAGAGAGTCAGGTGCCGAGCAGTACTTC. This translates into CSARESGAEQYF.

This clonotype was detected only a few times. The chain couples TRBV13 to TRBJ2-6; TRBD1 agrees at 7 bases. The CDR3 runs 15 residues. Trimming removed 7 bases from V and 0 bases from J; junction bases left unmatched: 3. CDR1 is PRHDT and CDR2 is FYEKMQ in the germline V gene (reference sequence). The CDR3 spells CASMKGASGANVLTF. The CDR3 DNA reads as TGTGCCAGCATGAAGGGGGCCTCTGGGGCCAACGTCCTGACTTTC.

This clonotype appeared a few times. This chain joins TRBV20-1 and TRBJ2-6; D not resolved. V lost 1 base and J lost 0, with 16 bases in between. This CDR3 comprises 18 residues. Germline CDR1 is DFQATT and CDR2 is SNEGSKA (reference sequence). CDR3 nucleotide sequence: TGCAGTGCTAGAGTTCCCAGTAAATCTAGCTCTGGGGCCAACGTCCTGACTTTC. It translates to CSARVPSKSSSGANVLTF.

The chain has TRBV28 and TRBJ1-6; tentative D call: TRBD1 (6 bases). CDR1 is MDHEN and CDR2 is SYDVKM in the germline V gene. V was clipped by 6 bases and J by 1 base, with 16 bases between them. CDR3 length equals 17 residues. CDR3 coding DNA: TGTGCCAGCAGGGGAACCAGGGGAGGGTCCTATAATTCACCCCTCCACTTT. Translation: CASRGTRGGSYNSPLHF.

In this sample, this clonotype turned up once. A much larger clone is a single base away; this may be a read error. V and J are TRBV3-1 and TRBJ2-7; D is unresolved. Per the germline V gene, CDR1 is LGHDT and CDR2 is YNNKEL (reference sequence). The CDR3 runs to 11 residues. For the CDR3, the DNA is TGTGCCCGCAGCTGGTTGAACGAGCAGTACTTC. Amino acids: CARSWLNEQYF.